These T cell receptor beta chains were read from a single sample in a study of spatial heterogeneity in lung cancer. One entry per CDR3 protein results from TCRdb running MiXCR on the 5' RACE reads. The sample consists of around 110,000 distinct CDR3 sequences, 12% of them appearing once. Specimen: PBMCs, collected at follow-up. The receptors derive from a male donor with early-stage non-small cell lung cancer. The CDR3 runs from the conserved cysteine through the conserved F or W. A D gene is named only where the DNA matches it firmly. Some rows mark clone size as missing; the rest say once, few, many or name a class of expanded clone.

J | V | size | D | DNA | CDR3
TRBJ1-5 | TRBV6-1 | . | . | TGTGCCAGCAGTGAACCGGGAAAAAGCAATCAGCCCCAGCATTTT | CASSEPGKSNQPQHF
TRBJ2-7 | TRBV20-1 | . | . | TGCAGTGCTAGAGACCGCACAGGGCACGATCCTTACGAGCAGTACTTC | CSARDRTGHDPYEQYF
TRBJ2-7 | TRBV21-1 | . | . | TGTGCCAGCAGCAAAGGGGGGGCGCATGGAAACGAGCAGTACTTC | CASSKGGAHGNEQYF
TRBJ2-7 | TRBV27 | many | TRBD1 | TGTGCCAGCAATAGGGGACAGGGGGTCTCCTACGAGCAGTACTTC | CASNRGQGVSYEQYF
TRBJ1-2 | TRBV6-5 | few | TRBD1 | TGTGCCAGCCGGGAAGACAGGGATGTTAACTATGGCTACACCTTC | CASREDRDVNYGYTF
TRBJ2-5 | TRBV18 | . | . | TGTGCCAGCTCACCGGGGGACTACCAAGAGACCCAGTACTTC | CASSPGDYQETQYF
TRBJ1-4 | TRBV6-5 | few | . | TGTGCCAGCAGTCCCCGGACGGTGGAAAAACTGTTTTTT | CASSPRTVEKLFF
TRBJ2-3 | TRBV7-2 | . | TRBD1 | TGTGCCAGCAGCTTGCGAGGGGGCGCAGATACGCAGTATTTT | CASSLRGGADTQYF
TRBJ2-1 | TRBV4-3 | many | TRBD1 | TGCGCCAGCAGCCAGATCCCGGGACAGGGTGGGGATGAGCAGTTCTTC | CASSQIPGQGGDEQFF
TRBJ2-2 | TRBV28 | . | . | TGTGCCAGCAGTTTTGAGAGAGGGAACACCGGGGAGCTGTTTTTT | CASSFERGNTGELFF
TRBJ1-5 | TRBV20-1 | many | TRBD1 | TGCAGTGCTTCCAAACAGGGGGCTTGGGGCAATCAGCCCCAGCATTTT | CSASKQGAWGNQPQHF
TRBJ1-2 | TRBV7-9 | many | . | TGTGCCAGCAGCCCCTACGACTATGGCTACACCTTC | CASSPYDYGYTF
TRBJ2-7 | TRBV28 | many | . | TGTGCCAGCAGTTTATTCGAAGGAGTGTGGGGAGGGGGCGAGCAGTACTTC | CASSLFEGVWGGGEQYF
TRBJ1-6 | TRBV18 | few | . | TGTGCCAGCTCACCAGGATGGGGATCGGATTCACCCCTCCACTTT | CASSPGWGSDSPLHF
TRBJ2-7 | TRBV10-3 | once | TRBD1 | TGTGCCACTGGACAGGGGGCGATCTACGAGCAGTACTTC | CATGQGAIYEQYF
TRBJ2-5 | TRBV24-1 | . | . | TGTGCCACCAGTGATTTGATGGGCAGTGAAGAGACCCAGTACTTC | CATSDLMGSEETQYF
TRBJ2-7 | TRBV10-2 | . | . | TGCGCCAGCAGATCTAGGACGGAGCAGTACTTC | CASRSRTEQYF
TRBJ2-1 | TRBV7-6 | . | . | TGTGCCAGTAGTACGCGGGGTCTGCCTTACAATGAGCAGTTCTTC | CASSTRGLPYNEQFF
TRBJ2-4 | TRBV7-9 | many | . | TGTGCCAGCAGCTTAGTACGAGGGCAAGCCAAAAACATTCAGTACTTC | CASSLVRGQAKNIQYF
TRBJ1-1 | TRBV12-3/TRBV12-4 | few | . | TGTGCCAGCAGTTTCGAACCCAGGAACACTGAAGCTTTCTTT | CASSFEPRNTEAFF
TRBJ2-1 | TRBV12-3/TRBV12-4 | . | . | TGTGCCAGCAGTTCTCCCCGTGGGGAGCAGTTCTTC | CASSSPRGEQFF
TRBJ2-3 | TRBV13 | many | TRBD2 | TGTGCCAGCAGCCCGACTAGCGGGGAGAGGGATACGCAGTATTTT | CASSPTSGERDTQYF
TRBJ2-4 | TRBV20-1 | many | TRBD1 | TGCAGTGCTAGCCCCCACAGGGGAGCCAAAAACATTCAGTACTTC | CSASPHRGAKNIQYF
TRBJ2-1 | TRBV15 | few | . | TGTGCCACCAGCGTACGGACGGGCAATGAGCAGTTCTTC | CATSVRTGNEQFF
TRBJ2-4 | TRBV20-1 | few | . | TGCAGTTTGCTCGGGACGAAAAACATTCAGTACTTC | CSLLGTKNIQYF
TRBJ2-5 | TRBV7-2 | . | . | TGTGCCAGCAGCTCCCTTGCTAGGGGGACGACCCAGTACTTC | CASSSLARGTTQYF
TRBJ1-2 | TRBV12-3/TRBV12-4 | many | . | TGTGCCAGCAGTTTAGCGCAATCCGACTATGGCTACACCTTC | CASSLAQSDYGYTF
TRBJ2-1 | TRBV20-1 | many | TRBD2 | TGCGGGGTAGCGGGGGGGCGCAATGAGCAGTTCTTC | CGVAGGRNEQFF
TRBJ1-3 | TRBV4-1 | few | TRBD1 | TGCGCCAGCAGAGGACAGGGGGCATCTGGAAACACCATATATTTT | CASRGQGASGNTIYF
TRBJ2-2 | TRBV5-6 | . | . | TGTGCCAGCAGCCCCCTCGGCAGGGAGGACACCGGGGAGCTGTTTTTT | CASSPLGREDTGELFF
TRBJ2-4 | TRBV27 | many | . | TGTGCCAGCAGTTTAAAGGGTGGGGGCCGCTCAGAGTACTTC | CASSLKGGGRSEYF
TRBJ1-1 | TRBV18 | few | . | TGTGCCAGCTCACCTACTGGGAGCACTGAAGCTTTCTTT | CASSPTGSTEAFF
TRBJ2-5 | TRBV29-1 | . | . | TGCAGCGCCGAGGCTTTCCGGTCAGAGGAGACCCAGTACTTC | CSAEAFRSEETQYF
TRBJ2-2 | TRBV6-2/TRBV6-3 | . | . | TGTGCCAGCAGTTACCCCGGGGAGCTGTTTTTT | CASSYPGELFF
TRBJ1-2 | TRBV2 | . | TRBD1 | TGTGCCAGCAGTTCTGACAGGGGACATGGCTACACCTTC | CASSSDRGHGYTF
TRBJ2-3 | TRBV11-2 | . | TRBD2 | TGTGCCAGCAGCTTAGTCCCAGCGGGGGCTGGGGATACGCAGTATTTT | CASSLVPAGAGDTQYF
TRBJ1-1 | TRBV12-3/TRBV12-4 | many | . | TGTGCCAGCACCCAATCCGACAGGGAAGCTTTCTTT | CASTQSDREAFF
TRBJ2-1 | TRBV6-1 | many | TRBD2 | TGTGCCAGCAGGGGTTGGACTAGCGTCAATGAGCAGTTCTTC | CASRGWTSVNEQFF
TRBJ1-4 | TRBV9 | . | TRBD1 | TGTGCCAGCAGCGAACGGACAGGGACTACAACTAATGAAAAACTGTTTTTT | CASSERTGTTTNEKLFF
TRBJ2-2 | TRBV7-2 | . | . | TGTGCCAGCGGGGCTTACACCGGGGAGCTGTTTTTT | CASGAYTGELFF
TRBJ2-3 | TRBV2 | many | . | TGTGCCAGCAGTGAGAGAGTCTTATTTGATACGCAGTATTTT | CASSERVLFDTQYF
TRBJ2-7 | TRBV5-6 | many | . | TGTGCCAGCAGCTTGGAAGGCATCAGAGGGGTCGAGCAGTACTTC | CASSLEGIRGVEQYF
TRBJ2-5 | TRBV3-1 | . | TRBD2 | TGTGCCAGCAGCTCCACTAGCGGGGGGTCCCACGAGACCCAGTACTTC | CASSSTSGGSHETQYF
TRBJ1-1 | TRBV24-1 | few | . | TGTGCCACCAGTCCTACTCCCGGGGAGGGTGAAGCTTTCTTT | CATSPTPGEGEAFF
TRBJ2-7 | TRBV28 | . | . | TGTGCCAGCAGTTTATTGGGGACGGTCCCCTACGAGCAGTACTTC | CASSLLGTVPYEQYF